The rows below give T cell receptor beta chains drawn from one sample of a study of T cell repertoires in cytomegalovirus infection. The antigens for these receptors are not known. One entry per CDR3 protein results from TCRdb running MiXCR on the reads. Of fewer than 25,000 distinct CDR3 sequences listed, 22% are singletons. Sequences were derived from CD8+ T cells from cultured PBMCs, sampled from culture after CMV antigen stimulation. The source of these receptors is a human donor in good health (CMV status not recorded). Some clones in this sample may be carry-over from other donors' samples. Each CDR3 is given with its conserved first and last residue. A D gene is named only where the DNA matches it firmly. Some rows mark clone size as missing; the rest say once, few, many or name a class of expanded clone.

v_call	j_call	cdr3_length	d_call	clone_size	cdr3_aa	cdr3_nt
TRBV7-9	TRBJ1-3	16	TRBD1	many	CASSLDQQGAGNTIYF	TGTGCCAGCAGCTTAGACCAACAGGGGGCTGGAAACACCATATATTTT
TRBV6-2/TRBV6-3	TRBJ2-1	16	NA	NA	CASSYPGLRGYNEQFF	TGTGCCAGCAGTTACCCGGGACTCCGAGGGTACAATGAGCAGTTCTTC
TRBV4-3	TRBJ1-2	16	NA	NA	CASSQAEDSPNYGYTF	TGCGCCAGCAGCCAAGCGGAAGACAGCCCCAACTATGGCTACACCTTC
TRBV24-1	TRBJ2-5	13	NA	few	CATSDLWRVTQYF	TGTGCCACCAGTGATTTATGGCGCGTGACCCAGTACTTC
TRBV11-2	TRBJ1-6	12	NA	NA	CASEGYYSPLHF	TGTGCCAGCGAGGGGTACTATTCACCCCTCCACTTT
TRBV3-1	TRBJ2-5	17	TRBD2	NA	CASSQGGVSSGEETQYF	TGTGCCAGCAGCCAAGGAGGGGTGTCGAGCGGGGAAGAGACCCAGTACTTC
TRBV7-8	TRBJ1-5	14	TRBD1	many	CASSQGQGDHPQHF	TGTGCCAGCAGCCAGGGACAGGGAGATCATCCCCAGCATTTT
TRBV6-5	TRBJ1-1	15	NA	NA	CASSYSYRVGTEAFF	TGTGCCAGCAGTTACTCGTACAGGGTAGGGACTGAAGCTTTCTTT
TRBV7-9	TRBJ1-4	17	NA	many	CASSASTGSLGREKLFF	TGTGCCAGCAGCGCCTCCACAGGCTCACTCGGAAGAGAAAAACTGTTTTTT
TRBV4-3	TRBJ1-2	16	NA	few	CASSQDLYRRNYGYTF	TGCGCCAGCAGCCAAGATCTGTACAGAAGAAACTATGGCTACACCTTC
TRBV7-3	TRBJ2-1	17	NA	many	CASSSSGLEGSYNEQFF	TGTGCCAGCAGCTCCTCTGGACTGGAGGGGTCTTACAATGAGCAGTTCTTC
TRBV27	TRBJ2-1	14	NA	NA	CASSPAGQYNEQFF	TGTGCCAGCAGTCCGGCCGGGCAATACAATGAGCAGTTCTTC
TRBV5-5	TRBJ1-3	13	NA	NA	CASSSQATREGHF	TGTGCCAGCAGCTCCCAAGCGACACGTGAGGGACATTTT
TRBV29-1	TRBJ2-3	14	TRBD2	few	CSVRPAGVADTQYF	TGCAGCGTGCGACCCGCGGGGGTGGCAGATACGCAGTATTTT
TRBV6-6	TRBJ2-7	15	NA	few	CASSAGGRGSDEQYF	TGTGCCAGCAGTGCCGGGGGCAGGGGGTCGGACGAGCAGTACTTC
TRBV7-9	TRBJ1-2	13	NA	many	CASSSWTVDGYTF	TGTGCCAGCAGCTCGTGGACCGTCGATGGCTACACCTTC
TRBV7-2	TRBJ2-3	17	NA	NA	CASSKKYSMAGTDTQYF	TGTGCCAGCAGCAAGAAATATTCGATGGCCGGCACAGATACGCAGTATTTT
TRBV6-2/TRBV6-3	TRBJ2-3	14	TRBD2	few	CASMLGLPTDTQYF	TGTGCCAGCATGCTGGGACTACCCACAGATACGCAGTATTTT
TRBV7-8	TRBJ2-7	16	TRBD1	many	CASSLVSGQSDYEQYF	TGTGCCAGCAGCTTAGTTTCGGGACAGTCTGACTACGAGCAGTACTTC
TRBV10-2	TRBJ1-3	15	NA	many	CASKGRRSSGNTIYF	TGCGCCAGCAAGGGACGGCGAAGCTCTGGAAACACCATATATTTT
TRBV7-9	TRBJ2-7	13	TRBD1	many	CASSPGQSYEQYF	TGTGCCAGCAGCCCGGGACAGAGCTACGAGCAGTACTTC
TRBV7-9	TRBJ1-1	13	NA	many	CASSLESASEAFF	TGTGCCAGCAGCTTAGAGTCAGCATCTGAAGCTTTCTTT
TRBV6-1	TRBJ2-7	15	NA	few	CASSAFSGDTYEQYF	TGTGCCAGCAGCGCCTTCTCGGGAGACACCTACGAGCAGTACTTC
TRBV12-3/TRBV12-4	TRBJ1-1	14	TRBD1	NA	CASSFPTGGTEAFF	TGTGCCAGCAGTTTCCCGACAGGGGGCACTGAAGCTTTCTTT
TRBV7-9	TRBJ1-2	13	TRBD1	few	CASSHDRVNGYTF	TGTGCCAGCAGCCACGACAGGGTCAATGGCTACACCTTC
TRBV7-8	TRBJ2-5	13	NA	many	CASSPRTLPAQYF	TGTGCCAGCAGCCCCCGGACCCTCCCGGCCCAGTACTTC
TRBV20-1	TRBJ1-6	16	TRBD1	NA	CSAREDFQGENSPLHF	TGCAGTGCTAGAGAGGATTTTCAGGGGGAGAATTCACCCCTCCACTTT
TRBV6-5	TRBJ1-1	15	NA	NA	CASSPIQGLNTEAFF	TGTGCCAGCAGTCCAATCCAGGGACTGAACACTGAAGCTTTCTTT
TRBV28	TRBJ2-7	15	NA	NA	CASSLLQVGVYEQYF	TGTGCCAGCAGTTTACTCCAGGTAGGGGTTTACGAGCAGTACTTC
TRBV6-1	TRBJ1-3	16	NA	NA	CASMFWEGDIGNTIYF	TGTGCCAGCATGTTTTGGGAGGGTGATATTGGAAACACCATATATTTT
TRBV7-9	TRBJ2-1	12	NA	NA	CANGADSNEQFF	TGTGCCAACGGCGCCGATTCCAATGAGCAGTTCTTC
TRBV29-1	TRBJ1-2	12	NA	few	CSVDELGYGYTF	TGCAGCGTTGATGAGCTGGGCTATGGCTACACCTTC
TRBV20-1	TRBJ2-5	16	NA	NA	CSARVDVAGWQETQYF	TGCAGTGCTAGAGTGGACGTGGCAGGGTGGCAAGAGACCCAGTACTTC
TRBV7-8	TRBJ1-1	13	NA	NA	CASIGGRNTEAFF	TGTGCCAGCATCGGCGGGAGGAACACTGAAGCTTTCTTT
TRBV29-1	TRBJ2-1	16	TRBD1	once	CSVEAPDRGSYNEQFF	TGCAGCGTTGAAGCCCCCGACAGGGGCTCCTACAATGAGCAGTTCTTC
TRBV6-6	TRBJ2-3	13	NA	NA	CASSYVVSDTQYF	TGTGCCAGCAGTTACGTAGTTTCGGATACGCAGTATTTT
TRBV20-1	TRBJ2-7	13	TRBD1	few	CSTIRQGPVEQYF	TGCAGTACCATACGACAGGGTCCTGTCGAGCAGTACTTC
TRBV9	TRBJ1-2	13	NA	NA	CASSSGGGHGYTF	TGTGCCAGCAGCTCCGGGGGGGGGCACGGCTACACCTTC
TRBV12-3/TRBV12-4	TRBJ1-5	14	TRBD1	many	CASRPGQGKQPQHF	TGTGCCAGCAGACCGGGACAGGGAAAGCAGCCCCAGCATTTT
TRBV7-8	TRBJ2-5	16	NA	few	CASSLVVGAPGETQYF	TGTGCCAGCAGCTTAGTTGTTGGGGCGCCCGGGGAGACCCAGTACTTC
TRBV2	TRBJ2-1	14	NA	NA	CASSATRGLNEQFF	TGTGCCAGCAGTGCTACCCGGGGGCTCAATGAGCAGTTCTTC
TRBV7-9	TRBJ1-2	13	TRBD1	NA	CASSPGQSYGYTF	TGTGCCAGCAGCCCGGGACAGTCCTATGGCTACACCTTC
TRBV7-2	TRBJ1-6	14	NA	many	CASSLQGLDSPLHF	TGTGCCAGCAGCTTACAGGGCCTGGATTCACCCCTCCACTTT
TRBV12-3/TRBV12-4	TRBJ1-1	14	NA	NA	CASQRTGTLGQAFF	TGTGCCAGCCAAAGAACCGGGACACTCGGGCAAGCTTTCTTT